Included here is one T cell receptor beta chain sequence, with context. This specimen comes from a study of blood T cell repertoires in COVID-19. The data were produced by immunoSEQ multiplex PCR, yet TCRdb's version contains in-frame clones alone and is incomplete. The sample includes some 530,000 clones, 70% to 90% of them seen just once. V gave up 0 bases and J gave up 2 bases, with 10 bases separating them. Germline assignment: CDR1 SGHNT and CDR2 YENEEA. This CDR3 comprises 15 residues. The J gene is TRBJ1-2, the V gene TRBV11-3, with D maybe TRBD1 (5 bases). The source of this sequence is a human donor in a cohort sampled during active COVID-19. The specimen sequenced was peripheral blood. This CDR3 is CASSLERDWNYGYTF. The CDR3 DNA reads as TGTGCCAGCAGCTTAGAAAGGGACTGGAACTATGGCTACACCTTC.